This T cell receptor beta chain comes out of a study of CD8 T cells in Susac syndrome. Study-level findings and limits: In its TCR sequencing and HLA analysis, the study acknowledged that the number of individuals was relatively small.

RNA amounts of roughly 0.5 to 1 ug underwent reverse transcription with random hexamers. MiXCR, applied by TCRdb to the immunoSEQ multiplex PCR reads, yields one record per CDR3 protein. Among 210,000 or so distinct CDR3 sequences listed, 92% were seen once. A remark on this clonotype: Antigen: not known.

V lost 2 bases, J lost 4 bases, and 11 bases lay in between. Germline V gives CDR1 MNHEY, CDR2 SVGAGI. The CDR3 extends over 14 amino acids. The V call is TRBV6-5, the J call TRBJ1-2; the D is unclear. The sample was CD8+ T cells from PBMCs. The origin of this receptor is a human donor with multiple sclerosis. CDR3 in amino acids: CASSYRTWGYGYTF. The CDR3 DNA is TGTGCCAGCAGTTACAGGACCTGGGGCTATGGCTACACCTTC.